One and the same sample provided the 12 T cell receptor beta chains below, sequenced in a study of T-cell reconstitution after alpha-beta-depleted transplantation in children. This sample's TCRbeta library carried unique molecular identifier barcodes. From the PCR reads, TCRdb called clonotypes with MiXCR, one entry per CDR3 protein. The sample consists of approximately 520,000 distinct CDR3 sequences, around a third of them appearing once. The material was PBMCs from the stem cell graft donor, obtained from the stem cell graft. The source of these receptors is a human donor who donated a stem cell graft to a child with aplastic anemia.

This clonotype was picked up a small number of times. V and J are TRBV20-1 and TRBJ2-3; D not certain. The V and J ends lost 2 bases and 0 bases respectively, with 9 bases between them. The CDR3 sequence is 14 residues long. Germline CDR1 reads DFQATT; CDR2 reads SNEGSKA (reference sequence). CDR3 protein: CSARKATSTDTQYF. CDR3 DNA sequence: TGCAGTGCTAGAAAGGCTACTAGCACAGATACGCAGTATTTT.

This clonotype occurred a few times. The gene calls are TRBV28 and TRBJ2-5; 10 bases align to TRBD2. Germline V CDR1 and CDR2: MDHEN, SYDVKM. V shed 10 bases and J 5 bases; nucleotides not matched to a gene: 16. CDR3 length: 16 residues. DNA of the CDR3: TGTGCCACTCAAGGGTTGACTAGCGGGCGATGGGAGACCCAGTACTTC. Translated, it gives CATQGLTSGRWETQYF.

The rearrangement uses TRBV4-3 and TRBJ1-4, with TRBD1 matching 7 bases. CDR3 length: 16 residues. The ends lost 4 bases at V and 5 bases at J; junction bases unmatched: 10. Per the germline V gene, CDR1 is LGHNA and CDR2 is YSLEER. Here the CDR3 DNA reads TGCGCCAGCAGCCCAGTGCCCAAGGACAGGAATGAAAAACTGTTTTTT. Translating it yields CASSPVPKDRNEKLFF.

V and J are TRBV5-6 and TRBJ2-1, with D uncertain. From germline, CDR1 is SGHDT and CDR2 YYEEEE. The V end lost 1 base, the J end lost 8 bases, and 10 bases lay between the germline ends. This CDR3 is 13 amino acids long. The CDR3, as DNA: TGTGCCAGCAGCTTGTCGGCGAGAGATGAGCAGTTCTTC. Protein sequence: CASSLSARDEQFF.

The chain has TRBV25-1 and TRBJ2-1; maybe TRBD1 (5 bases). Trimming cost V 1 base and J 9 bases, with 7 bases left between them. Per the germline V gene, CDR1 is MGHDK and CDR2 is SYGVNS. There are 12 residues in the CDR3. The CDR3 reads CASSEWGREQFF. In DNA, the CDR3 is TGTGCCAGCAGTGAATGGGGCCGTGAGCAGTTCTTC.

The CDR3 DNA is TGTGCCAGCAGCGTAGAGGGAACGGGAGGCTACGAGCAGTACTTC. Encoded protein: CASSVEGTGGYEQYF. The V gene is TRBV9, the J gene TRBJ2-7, with 7 bases aligning to TRBD2. CDR3 size: 15 residues. Germline V lookup: CDR1 SGDLS, CDR2 YYNGEE. The V segment lost 0 bases and the J segment 3 bases; nucleotides outside the gene matches: 6.

V and J are TRBV9 and TRBJ1-2, with a weak D call TRBD1 (5 bases). The CDR3 spans 14 residues. The germline CDR1 and CDR2 sequences are SGDLS and YYNGEE. Trimming took 2 bases from V and 9 from J, leaving 17 bases between them. The DNA for the CDR3 is TGTGCCAGCAGCGTCCGGGACGGGGATCAAAGCTACACCTTC. This gives the protein CASSVRDGDQSYTF.

This clonotype was seen a few times. V and J are TRBV5-1 and TRBJ1-2; a possible D gene is TRBD1 (6 bases). Germline-derived CDR1 and CDR2 are SGHRS and YFSETQ. The CDR3 loop spans 15 amino acids. The V end lost 2 bases, the J end lost 4 bases, and 15 bases lay between the germline ends. The CDR3 DNA sequence: TGCGCCAGCAGCTTATCCGGGGGCGAGGGCTATGGCTACACCTTC. Translation: CASSLSGGEGYGYTF.

The chain couples TRBV5-1 to TRBJ2-3; D is undetermined. The V end was cut by 2 bases, the J end by 5 bases, with 3 bases between. Germline CDR1 reads SGHRS; CDR2 reads YFSETQ. This CDR3 has 11 amino acids. The CDR3 DNA reads TGCGCCAGCAGCTTTCAAGATACGCAGTATTTT. It specifies CASSFQDTQYF.

This rearrangement joins TRBV10-1 to TRBJ2-3; D is unclear. Germline V gene sequence: CDR1 WNHNN, CDR2 SYGVQD (reference sequence). CDR3 length equals 13 residues. The V end lost 4 bases, the J end lost 3 bases, and 8 bases lay between the germline ends. The CDR3 DNA sequence: TGCGCCAGCAGTGTCCGCAAGACAGATACGCAGTATTTT. Protein sequence: CASSVRKTDTQYF.

This clonotype was picked up a small number of times. The CDR3 region has the DNA TGTGCCACCAGTGATGGGACAGCGTACCAAGAGACCCAGTACTTC. Amino acid sequence: CATSDGTAYQETQYF. The gene calls are TRBV15 and TRBJ2-5; 7 bases map to TRBD1. Germline V gene lookup returns CDR1 LNHNV and CDR2 YYDKDF (reference sequence). Trimming took 6 bases from V and 0 from J; bases not matched to a gene: 7. This CDR3 contains 15 residues.

This clonotype was found a few times. This rearrangement joins TRBV13 to TRBJ2-7, with TRBD2 identical over 12 bases. Germline V gene data show CDR1 as PRHDT and CDR2 as FYEKMQ (reference sequence). The V and J ends lost 0 bases and 6 bases, in that order; junction bases with no gene match: 6. The CDR3 loop spans 16 amino acids. The CDR3 here is CASSLGRTSGTFEQYV. The CDR3 DNA follows: TGTGCCAGCAGCTTAGGTAGGACTAGCGGGACATTCGAGCAGTACGTC.